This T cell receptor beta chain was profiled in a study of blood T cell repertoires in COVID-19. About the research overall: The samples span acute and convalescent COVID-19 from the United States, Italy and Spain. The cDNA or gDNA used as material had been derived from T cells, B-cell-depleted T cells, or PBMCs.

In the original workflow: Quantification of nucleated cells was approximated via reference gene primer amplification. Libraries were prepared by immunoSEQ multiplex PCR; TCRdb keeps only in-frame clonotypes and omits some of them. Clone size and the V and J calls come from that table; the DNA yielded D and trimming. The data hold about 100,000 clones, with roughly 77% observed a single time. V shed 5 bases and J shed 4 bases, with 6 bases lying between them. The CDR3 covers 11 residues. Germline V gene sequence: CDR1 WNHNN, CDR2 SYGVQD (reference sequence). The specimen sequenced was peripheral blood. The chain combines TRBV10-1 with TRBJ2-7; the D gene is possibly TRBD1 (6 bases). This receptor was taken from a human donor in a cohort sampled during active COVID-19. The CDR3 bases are TGCGCCAGCAGTACAGGGTACGAGCAGTACTTC. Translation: CASSTGYEQYF.